The rows below give T cell receptor beta chains drawn from one sample of a study of type 1 regulatory T cells. MiXCR was run by TCRdb on the reads, yielding one entry per CDR3 protein. The sample yields fewer than 25,000 distinct CDR3 sequences, over 40% seen once. These receptors lack a known antigen. Sequenced sample: cultured T cells, either the whole culture or a sorted T cell fraction (not recorded which). The source of these receptors is a human donor in good health. Each CDR3 is given with its conserved first and last residue. The D gene is left open where the match is weak. Some rows mark clone size as missing; the rest say once, few, many or name a class of expanded clone.

j_gene	d_gene	abundance	v_gene	CDR3nt	CDR3aa
TRBJ1-3	.	few	TRBV12-3/TRBV12-4	TGTGCCAGCAGTAATCACAGGGCAACTGGAAACACCATATATTTT	CASSNHRATGNTIYF
TRBJ2-2	TRBD1	few	TRBV4-1	TGCGCCAGCAGCCAACCGGGACAGAAGACCGGGGAGCTGTTTTTT	CASSQPGQKTGELFF
TRBJ2-3	.	many	TRBV7-2	TGTGCCAGCAGCTCAGCAGGAGTTCCCACAGATACGCAGTATTTT	CASSSAGVPTDTQYF
TRBJ1-2	.	.	TRBV2	TGTGCCAGCAACCCGGGACGGGGGCGAAGCTACACCTTC	CASNPGRGRSYTF
TRBJ1-4	.	.	TRBV5-1	TGCGCCAGCAGCTGGTCTGGAACTAATGAAAAACTGTTTTTT	CASSWSGTNEKLFF
TRBJ1-1	.	.	TRBV15	TGTGCCACAGGTCACAGGGAAGGGACTGAAACTTTCTTT	CATGHREGTETFF
TRBJ1-1	.	many	TRBV19	TGTGCCAGTAGTATAGATCGGCGGGGATCCACTGAAGCTTTCTTT	CASSIDRRGSTEAFF
TRBJ2-1	.	medium-sized	TRBV20-1	TGCAGTGCTAGAGATAGGGGCGGCGGGGGCCGATACAATGAGCAGTTCTTC	CSARDRGGGGRYNEQFF
TRBJ1-1	.	few	TRBV6-6	TGTGCCAGCATTCTAGGGGCGACTAGGGCTGAAGCTTTCTTT	CASILGATRAEAFF
TRBJ1-2	.	.	TRBV3-1	TGTGCCAGCAGCCCCCGGGGCTCCCACTATGGCTACACCTTC	CASSPRGSHYGYTF
TRBJ2-1	TRBD2	.	TRBV20-1	TGCAGTGCCGCGACTAGCGGGGGATACAATGAGCAGTTCTTC	CSAATSGGYNEQFF
TRBJ2-1	TRBD2	many	TRBV6-5	TGTGCCAGCAGCCCCCCCCGCGGGGGGTTCAGTGAGCAGTTCTTC	CASSPPRGGFSEQFF
TRBJ2-7	.	once	TRBV4-1	TGCGCCAGCAGCCAGAGCGGGACACTTACCTACGAGCAGTACTTC	CASSQSGTLTYEQYF
TRBJ1-5	.	.	TRBV5-8	TGTGCCAGCAGCTTGCGCAGGGGTATGCAGCCCCAGCATTTT	CASSLRRGMQPQHF
TRBJ1-3	.	.	TRBV18	TGTGCCAGCTCACCGGTACGCGGGATCTCTGGAAACACCATATATTTT	CASSPVRGISGNTIYF
TRBJ1-2	.	few	TRBV20-1	TGCAGTGCTAGCCCTGTGAACTATGGCTACACCTTC	CSASPVNYGYTF
TRBJ2-1	.	many	TRBV18	TGTGCCAGCTCGCGCAGGTCGAGCTCCTACAATGAGCAGTTCTTC	CASSRRSSSYNEQFF
TRBJ2-5	TRBD2	few	TRBV6-6	TGTGCCAGCAGTCCTACAACAGTCCCCATACTAGCGGCCCGAGAGACCCAGTACTTC	CASSPTTVPILAARETQYF
TRBJ2-4	.	medium-sized	TRBV20-1	TGCAGTGCCCTCCCCTGGGGAACCAAAAACATTCAGTACTTC	CSALPWGTKNIQYF
TRBJ2-2	.	.	TRBV4-3	TGCGCCAGCAGCCAAGGGTTTCCCGGGGAGCTGTTTTTT	CASSQGFPGELFF
TRBJ2-2	.	.	TRBV18	TGTGCCAGCTCAATACTACGAACGAACACCGGGGAGCTGTTTTTT	CASSILRTNTGELFF
TRBJ2-2	.	.	TRBV18	TGTGCCAGCTCACCAAACACCGGGGAGCTGTTTTTT	CASSPNTGELFF
TRBJ2-3	TRBD2	few	TRBV5-1	TGTGCCAGCAGCCCCGAGGGACTACGTACGCAGTATTTT	CASSPEGLRTQYF
TRBJ2-1	.	.	TRBV2	TGTGCAAGCAGAACGAGTAGCTCCTACAATGAGCAGTTCTTC	CASRTSSSYNEQFF
TRBJ1-1	.	.	TRBV5-5	TGTGCCAGCAGCTTGGCGGCAACAAACACTGAAGCTTTCTTT	CASSLAATNTEAFF
TRBJ1-5	.	.	TRBV28	TGTGCCAGCAGGCTGGCCAATCAGCCCCAGCATTTT	CASRLANQPQHF
TRBJ1-2	TRBD1	once	TRBV5-1	TGCGCCAGCGCCGTGTCGGGGACAGGTTATGGCTACACCTTC	CASAVSGTGYGYTF